This is a list of T cell receptor beta chains from one sample in a study of T cell repertoires in cytomegalovirus infection. TCRdb redid the calling of the reads with MiXCR, one entry per CDR3 protein. The table lists 510,000 or so distinct CDR3 sequences, about 30% of them singletons, with roughly 13% in the top ten. The sample comprised PBMCs. These receptors came from a human donor in good health (CMV status not recorded). Some clones in this sample may be carry-over from other donors' samples. Each CDR3 is given with its conserved first and last residue. Each record gives: D gene, J gene, clone size, V gene, CDR3 DNA, CDR3 protein. D genes are given only for firm matches. Rows may omit the clone size; those that give it use once, few, many or a size class.

D: -; J: TRBJ2-3; size: few; V: TRBV11-2; DNA: TGTGCCAGCAGCTTAGATGCCAGCGGGCGATTCACAGATACGCAGTATTTT; CDR3: CASSLDASGRFTDTQYF
D: TRBD1; J: TRBJ1-6; size: many; V: TRBV7-2; DNA: TGTGCCAGCAGCTTAACCCTGTTGATGGGACAGGGGGTTAGTTCACCCCTCCACTTT; CDR3: CASSLTLLMGQGVSSPLHF
D: -; J: TRBJ2-3; size: few; V: TRBV7-2; DNA: TGTGCCAGCAGCTCCTCGGTTGGTACGCAGTATTTT; CDR3: CASSSSVGTQYF
D: TRBD1; J: TRBJ2-7; size: -; V: TRBV5-6; DNA: TGTGCCAGCAGCATACCGGGACAGGGGAACGAGCAGTACTTC; CDR3: CASSIPGQGNEQYF
D: -; J: TRBJ2-7; size: many; V: TRBV7-2; DNA: TGTGCCAGCAGCCCGGGTAGGGGCGTACTCTACGAGCAGTACTTC; CDR3: CASSPGRGVLYEQYF
D: TRBD2; J: TRBJ2-5; size: -; V: TRBV20-1; DNA: TGCAGTGCTAGAGATTTTGCGGGAGTAGAGACCCAGTACTTC; CDR3: CSARDFAGVETQYF
D: TRBD2; J: TRBJ2-1; size: few; V: TRBV9; DNA: TGTGCCAGCAGCGGGACTAGTGCATTCTACAATGAGCAGTTCTTC; CDR3: CASSGTSAFYNEQFF
D: -; J: TRBJ2-7; size: -; V: TRBV5-1; DNA: TGCGCCAGCAGCTCGACTCCCCCGACTAACTCCTTCGTCTACGAGCAGTACTTC; CDR3: CASSSTPPTNSFVYEQYF
D: -; J: TRBJ1-2; size: few; V: TRBV20-1; DNA: TGCAGTGCTAGAGAGGGACACGGGATCTATGGCTACACCTTC; CDR3: CSAREGHGIYGYTF
D: TRBD1; J: TRBJ1-2; size: many; V: TRBV7-2; DNA: TGTGCCAGCAACGGGGACAGCTCTAACTATGGCTACACCTTC; CDR3: CASNGDSSNYGYTF
D: -; J: TRBJ2-2; size: many; V: TRBV7-6; DNA: TGTGCCAGCAGCTTAGATTGGCTAGGTCGAAACACCGGGGAGCTGTTTTTT; CDR3: CASSLDWLGRNTGELFF
D: -; J: TRBJ1-3; size: many; V: TRBV12-3/TRBV12-4; DNA: TGTGCCAGCAGCCCAGTCCCGGCAGGCTCCTCTGGAAACACCATATATTTT; CDR3: CASSPVPAGSSGNTIYF
D: -; J: TRBJ2-7; size: -; V: TRBV19; DNA: TGTGCCAGTAGTAGCTTCCGGAAGCCCTACGAGCAGTACTTC; CDR3: CASSSFRKPYEQYF
D: -; J: TRBJ2-2; size: few; V: TRBV7-8; DNA: TGTGCCAGCAGCTTAGATATTCGCGCGAACACCGGGGAGCTGTTTTTT; CDR3: CASSLDIRANTGELFF
D: TRBD2; J: TRBJ2-3; size: -; V: TRBV20-1; DNA: TGCAGTGCTATGACTAGCGGGGGTAGCACAGATACGCAGTATTTT; CDR3: CSAMTSGGSTDTQYF
D: TRBD2; J: TRBJ2-3; size: few; V: TRBV18; DNA: TGTGCCAGCTCACCGTTAGCGGGAGGGTATCGCACAGATACGCAGTATTTT; CDR3: CASSPLAGGYRTDTQYF
D: TRBD1; J: TRBJ2-7; size: -; V: TRBV28; DNA: TGTGCCAGCAGTCCACGAGGACAGGGGGTCTACGAGCAGTACTTC; CDR3: CASSPRGQGVYEQYF
D: -; J: TRBJ1-3; size: few; V: TRBV7-2; DNA: TGTGCCAGCAGCCTCAATAGCGGGGTTCCAGTAAACACCATATATTTT; CDR3: CASSLNSGVPVNTIYF
D: -; J: TRBJ2-2; size: -; V: TRBV27; DNA: TGTGCCAGCAGTTTTTCCTTAAACACCGGGGAGCTGTTTTTT; CDR3: CASSFSLNTGELFF
D: TRBD2; J: TRBJ2-1; size: once; V: TRBV6-1; DNA: TGTGCCAGCAGTGAACCGACTAGCGGACACAATGAGCAGTTCTTC; CDR3: CASSEPTSGHNEQFF
D: -; J: TRBJ2-3; size: -; V: TRBV11-2; DNA: TGTGCCAGCACGGGGATAGCTGTAAGCACAGATACGCAGTATTTT; CDR3: CASTGIAVSTDTQYF
D: TRBD2; J: TRBJ2-1; size: -; V: TRBV11-3; DNA: TGTGCCAGCAGCTTATGGGCCCCGGGGGGTTCCCCTTACAATGAGCAGTTCTTC; CDR3: CASSLWAPGGSPYNEQFF
D: -; J: TRBJ2-1; size: few; V: TRBV4-1; DNA: TGCGCCAGCAGCCAAGTTCCCATTGGGGCAGGGAATGAGCAGTTCTTC; CDR3: CASSQVPIGAGNEQFF
D: -; J: TRBJ2-5; size: -; V: TRBV23-1; DNA: TGCGCCAGCAGTCAATCGCAGGGTTTGGTCCAAGAGACCCAGTACTTC; CDR3: CASSQSQGLVQETQYF
D: TRBD1; J: TRBJ2-3; size: -; V: TRBV10-3; DNA: TGTGCCACGAAATCCGACAGGGGCCTTGGGGGAGATACGCAGTATTTT; CDR3: CATKSDRGLGGDTQYF
D: TRBD2; J: TRBJ2-1; size: -; V: TRBV18; DNA: TGTGCCAGCTCCCCGGGACTAGCGGGAATTTCCTACAATGAGCAGTTCTTC; CDR3: CASSPGLAGISYNEQFF
D: TRBD1; J: TRBJ2-1; size: -; V: TRBV6-2/TRBV6-3; DNA: TGTGCCAGCAGTTCCTACATAGGACAGGGGAATTACAATGAGCAGTTCTTC; CDR3: CASSSYIGQGNYNEQFF
D: -; J: TRBJ2-7; size: many; V: TRBV7-8; DNA: TGTGCCAGCAGCCCCGTTGAGGGGGTCAGGCTTCCATCCTACGAGCAGTACTTC; CDR3: CASSPVEGVRLPSYEQYF
D: TRBD2; J: TRBJ2-5; size: -; V: TRBV5-1; DNA: TGCGCCAGCAGCTTTAGTAGCGGGTGGGATACCCAGTACTTC; CDR3: CASSFSSGWDTQYF
D: -; J: TRBJ2-1; size: -; V: TRBV7-4; DNA: TGTGCCAGCAGCTTACGAGACACCTACAATGAGCAGTTCTTC; CDR3: CASSLRDTYNEQFF
D: TRBD2; J: TRBJ2-1; size: -; V: TRBV20-1; DNA: TGCAGTGCTAGAAGATCTAGCGGGAGGGACGCGCAGTTCTTC; CDR3: CSARRSSGRDAQFF
D: -; J: TRBJ1-5; size: -; V: TRBV6-6; DNA: TGTGCCAGCAGCCTGACAGAAAACAACAATCAGCCCCAGCATTTT; CDR3: CASSLTENNNQPQHF
D: -; J: TRBJ1-1; size: -; V: TRBV18; DNA: TGTGCCAGCTCACCGCCGTTTAGGGGGATGAACACTGAAGCTTTCTTT; CDR3: CASSPPFRGMNTEAFF
D: -; J: TRBJ1-2; size: -; V: TRBV12-3/TRBV12-4; DNA: TGTGCCAGCAGTTTTAGGAGATACTATGGCTACACCTTC; CDR3: CASSFRRYYGYTF
D: -; J: TRBJ2-2; size: few; V: TRBV28; DNA: TGTGCCACGCAAGAGGTCGCCGCGGTCACCGGGGAGCTGTTTTTT; CDR3: CATQEVAAVTGELFF
D: -; J: TRBJ2-5; size: few; V: TRBV7-8; DNA: TGTGCCAGCAGCTTAGGGGTTTGGGGCGCTCAAGAGACCCAGTACTTC; CDR3: CASSLGVWGAQETQYF
D: -; J: TRBJ2-1; size: -; V: TRBV7-9; DNA: TGTGCCAGCAGCTTGGGGTTTGGGGGGGCCGGCTCCTACAATGAGCAGTTCTTC; CDR3: CASSLGFGGAGSYNEQFF
D: -; J: TRBJ2-7; size: -; V: TRBV6-5; DNA: TGTGCCAGCAGTCCCGGACACCCCTACGAGCAGTACTTC; CDR3: CASSPGHPYEQYF
D: TRBD1; J: TRBJ1-2; size: few; V: TRBV7-8; DNA: TGTGCCAGCAGCCGTACGACAGGGCTTGGGTATGGCTACACCTTC; CDR3: CASSRTTGLGYGYTF
D: -; J: TRBJ1-1; size: few; V: TRBV4-1; DNA: TGCGCCAGCAGCCAGCAGGGTTGGACTGAAGCTTTCTTT; CDR3: CASSQQGWTEAFF
D: -; J: TRBJ1-3; size: -; V: TRBV30; DNA: TGTGCCTGGAGTCGGGGACTCGGAGACACCATATATTTT; CDR3: CAWSRGLGDTIYF
D: TRBD1; J: TRBJ1-2; size: -; V: TRBV6-6; DNA: TGTGCCAGCGGGTTAGGGACAGGGAACTATGGCTACACCTTC; CDR3: CASGLGTGNYGYTF
D: -; J: TRBJ2-1; size: -; V: TRBV24-1; DNA: TGTGCCACCAGTGATTTGGGAGATGAGCAGTTCTTC; CDR3: CATSDLGDEQFF
D: -; J: TRBJ1-1; size: -; V: TRBV27; DNA: TGTGCCAGCACCAAGTTTCGGGGGACTGAAGCTTTCTTT; CDR3: CASTKFRGTEAFF
D: -; J: TRBJ2-1; size: -; V: TRBV13; DNA: TGTGCCAGCAGCCAGGACAGCGCTGGAGAGCAGTTCTTC; CDR3: CASSQDSAGEQFF
D: -; J: TRBJ2-1; size: few; V: TRBV7-2; DNA: TGTGCCAGCAGCTTAGAAGTAGTCAGTGAGCAGTTCTTC; CDR3: CASSLEVVSEQFF
D: -; J: TRBJ2-2; size: -; V: TRBV9; DNA: TGTGCCAGCGCGAGAAACACCGGGGAGCTGTTTTTT; CDR3: CASARNTGELFF
D: -; J: TRBJ1-6; size: many; V: TRBV7-2; DNA: TGTGCCAGCAGCTTAGCGCCACCGGGCATTTCAAATTCACCCCTCCACTTT; CDR3: CASSLAPPGISNSPLHF